The 11 T cell receptor beta chains in this list originate from one sample, sequenced in a study of T cell repertoires in cytomegalovirus infection (dated by TCRdb to between 2018 and 2020). These receptors have no identified antigens. What the treatment or condition label conveys for this sample: in vitro stimulation with specific CMV peptide epitopes to enrich CMV-specific T cells. These reads were obtained on an Illumina HiSeq 1500. TCRdb applied fastp at Q25 and MiXCR to the public reads, then kept only in-frame beta chains. Rows merge per CDR3 protein into single entries with the most common DNA and genes. For this sample there are 300,000 or so distinct CDR3 sequences; 25% appear just once. The ten largest clones take up less than 15% of the sample. The sequencing used cultured PBMCs, collected from culture after CMV antigen stimulation. Every receptor here comes from a human donor in good health (CMV status not recorded). Some clones in this sample may be carry-over from other donors' samples.

The rearrangement uses TRBV2 and TRBJ1-4; 8 bases map to TRBD1. Looked up from germline, CDR1 is SNHLY and CDR2 is FYNNEI. The CDR3 sequence is 13 residues long. Germline trimming cut 7 bases from V and 5 bases from J; bases unmatched to any gene: 3. CDR3 residues: CASNRQGNEKLFF. For the CDR3, the DNA is TGTGCCAGCAACAGACAGGGGAATGAAAAACTGTTTTTT.

The chain uses TRBV29-1 and TRBJ2-7; maybe TRBD1 (5 bases). V shed 5 bases and J shed 2 bases, with 13 bases lying between them. This CDR3 has 13 residues. Per germline, CDR1 SQVTM and CDR2 ANQGSEA. CDR3 in amino acids: CSVRRQHTYEQYF. The CDR3 coding sequence is TGCAGCGTTAGGAGACAGCATACCTACGAGCAGTACTTC.

V usage is TRBV25-1 and J usage is TRBJ2-7, with 10 bases that match TRBD1. This CDR3 region has 14 residues. J was trimmed by 2 bases and V by 4 bases; bases with no gene match: 2. CDR1 MGHDK and CDR2 SYGVNS come from the germline V gene. Here the CDR3 DNA reads TGTGCCAGCAGTGCCGGGACAGGGGCCTACGAGCAGTACTTC. Residues: CASSAGTGAYEQYF.

There are many counts of this clonotype. V usage is TRBV7-9 and J usage is TRBJ2-6; D is unresolved. This CDR3 contains 14 residues. V shed 6 bases and J shed 2 bases, with 8 bases lying between them. The germline CDR1 and CDR2 sequences are SEHNR and FQNEAQ (reference sequence). As DNA, the CDR3 is TGTGCCAGCAGAATCGAGGCTGGGGCCAACGTCCTGACTTTC. Translating gives CASRIEAGANVLTF. The full variable domain, completed using reference TRBV7-9 and TRBJ2-6, is DTGVSQNPRHKITKRGQNVTFRCDPISEHNRLYWYRQTLGQGPEFLTYFQNEAQLEKSRLLSDRFSAERPKGSFSTLEIQRTEQGDSAMYLCASRIEAGANVLTFGAGSRLTVL.

Only a few counts were recorded for this clonotype. The CDR3 protein is CASSLLGSGEQYF. The DNA of the CDR3 is TGTGCCAGCAGCTTACTGGGTTCCGGCGAGCAGTACTTC. This chain connects TRBV7-2 to TRBJ2-7; D is unclear. Germline CDR1 is SGHTA and CDR2 is FQGNSA. The CDR3 is 13 amino acids. V was cut by 2 bases and J by 6 bases, with 11 bases left in between.

This clonotype was seen at least ten times. The chain employs TRBV7-8 and TRBJ2-3; D ambiguous. V was pared by 7 bases and J by 2 bases, with 22 bases between. The germline gives CDR1 SGHVS, CDR2 FQNEAQ. This CDR3 has 17 amino acids. The CDR3 protein is CASNWAPSVGHTDTQYF. The DNA of the CDR3 is TGTGCCAGCAATTGGGCTCCATCCGTCGGGCACACAGATACGCAGTATTTT.

This clonotype was recorded a few times. V is TRBV4-1 and J is TRBJ1-1, with D tentatively TRBD1 (5 bases). CDR1 MGHRA and CDR2 YSYEKL come from the germline V gene. The ends were cut back, 4 bases at V and 1 base at J, with 28 bases in the middle. The CDR3 spans 20 residues. DNA of the CDR3: TGCGCCAGCAGCCCCAAACCGTCTGGGGTGGGGGGGAGAACGAACACTGAAGCTTTCTTT. Residues: CASSPKPSGVGGRTNTEAFF.

This clonotype was counted a few times. The J gene is TRBJ2-3, the V gene TRBV7-2, with TRBD2 identical over 14 bases. Germline CDR1 SGHTA, CDR2 FQGNSA. The ends lost 5 bases at V and 2 bases at J; junction bases unmatched: 15. The CDR3 runs to 20 residues. The CDR3 reads CASSRRRLGTSGRTTDTQYF. In DNA, the CDR3 is TGTGCCAGCAGCCGACGGCGGCTTGGGACTAGCGGGAGAACCACAGATACGCAGTATTTT.

This clonotype has a count of ten or more. The J gene is TRBJ2-4, the V gene TRBV7-2, with TRBD1 identical over 7 bases. The CDR3 runs 15 residues. J was trimmed by 7 bases and V by 5 bases; bases with no gene match: 11. Germline V gene data show CDR1 as SGHTA and CDR2 as FQGNSA. The CDR3 DNA sequence: TGTGCCAGCAGCCGCGACAGGGCCTTCGCGAACATTCAGTACTTC. Its protein is CASSRDRAFANIQYF.

A word on this clonotype: A read error may produce the germline difference seen at one junction end. V is TRBV13 and J is TRBJ2-4; D may be TRBD1 (7 bases). The CDR3 length is 15 residues. The germline CDR1 and CDR2 sequences are PRHDT and FYEKMQ (reference sequence). The CDR3: CASSLEGARMDIQYF. The CDR3 DNA reads as TGCGCCAGCAGCTTGGAGGGGGCCCGCATGGACATTCAGTACTTC.

This clonotype was found a few times. The rearrangement uses TRBV27 and TRBJ2-2; either TRBD1 or TRBD2 may fit D (5 bases each). The CDR3 is 15 amino acids. V was clipped by 1 base and J by 6 bases, with 12 bases between them. Germline V gene sequence: CDR1 MNHEY, CDR2 SMNVEV (reference sequence). CDR3 protein: CASSLFRVGPGELFF. CDR3 bases: TGTGCCAGCAGTTTATTCCGGGTGGGACCCGGGGAGCTGTTTTTT.